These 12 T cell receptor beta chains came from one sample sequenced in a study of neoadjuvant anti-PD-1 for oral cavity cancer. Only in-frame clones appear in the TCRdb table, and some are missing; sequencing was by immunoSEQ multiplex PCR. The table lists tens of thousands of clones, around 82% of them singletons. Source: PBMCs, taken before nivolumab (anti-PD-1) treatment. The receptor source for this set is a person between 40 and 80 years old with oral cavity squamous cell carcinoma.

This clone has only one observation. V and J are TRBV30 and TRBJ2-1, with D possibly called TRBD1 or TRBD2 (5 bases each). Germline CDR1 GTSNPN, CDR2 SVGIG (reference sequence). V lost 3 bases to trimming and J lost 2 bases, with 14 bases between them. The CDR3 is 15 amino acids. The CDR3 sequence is CAWRSKRGTYNEQFF. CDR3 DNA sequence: TGTGCCTGGAGAAGTAAGAGGGGCACCTACAATGAGCAGTTCTTC.

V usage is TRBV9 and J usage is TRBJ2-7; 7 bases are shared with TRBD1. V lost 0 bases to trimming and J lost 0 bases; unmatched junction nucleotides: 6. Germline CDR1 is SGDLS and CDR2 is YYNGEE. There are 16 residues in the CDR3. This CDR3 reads CASSVGDWDSSYEQYF. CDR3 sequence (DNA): TGTGCCAGCAGCGTAGGGGATTGGGACAGCTCCTACGAGCAGTACTTC.

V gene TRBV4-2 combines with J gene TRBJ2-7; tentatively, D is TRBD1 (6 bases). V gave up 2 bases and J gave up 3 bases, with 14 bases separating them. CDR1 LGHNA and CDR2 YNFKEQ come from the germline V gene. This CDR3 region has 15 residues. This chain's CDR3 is CASSQSKQGDYEQYF. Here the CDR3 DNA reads TGTGCCAGCAGCCAAAGTAAACAGGGCGACTACGAGCAGTACTTC.

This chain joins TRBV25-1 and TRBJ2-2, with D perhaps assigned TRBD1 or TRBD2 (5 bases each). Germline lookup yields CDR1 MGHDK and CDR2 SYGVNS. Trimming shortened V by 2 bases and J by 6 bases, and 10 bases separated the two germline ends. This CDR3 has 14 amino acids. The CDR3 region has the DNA TGTGCCAGCAGTGAACGGCGAGGGGCCGGGGAGCTGTTTTTT. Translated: CASSERRGAGELFF.

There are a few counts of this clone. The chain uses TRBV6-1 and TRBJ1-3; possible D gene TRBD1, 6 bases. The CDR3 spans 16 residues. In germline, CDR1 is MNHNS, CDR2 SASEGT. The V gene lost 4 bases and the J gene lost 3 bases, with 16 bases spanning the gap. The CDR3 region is CASSGFQGKSGNTIYF. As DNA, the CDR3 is TGTGCCAGCAGTGGCTTTCAGGGGAAGAGTGGAAACACCATATATTTT.

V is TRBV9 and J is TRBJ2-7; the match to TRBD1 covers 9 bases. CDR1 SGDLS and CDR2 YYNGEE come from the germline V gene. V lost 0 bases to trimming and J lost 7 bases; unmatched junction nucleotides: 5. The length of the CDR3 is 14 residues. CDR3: CASSVGDRAREQYF. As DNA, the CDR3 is TGTGCCAGCAGCGTAGGGGACAGGGCTCGGGAGCAGTACTTC.

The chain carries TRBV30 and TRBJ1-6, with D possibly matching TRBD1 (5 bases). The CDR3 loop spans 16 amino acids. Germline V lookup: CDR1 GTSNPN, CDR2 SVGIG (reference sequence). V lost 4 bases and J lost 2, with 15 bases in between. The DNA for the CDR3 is TGTGCCTGGATACCGCAGGGTCTCGCCTATAATTCACCCCTCCACTTT. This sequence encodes CAWIPQGLAYNSPLHF.

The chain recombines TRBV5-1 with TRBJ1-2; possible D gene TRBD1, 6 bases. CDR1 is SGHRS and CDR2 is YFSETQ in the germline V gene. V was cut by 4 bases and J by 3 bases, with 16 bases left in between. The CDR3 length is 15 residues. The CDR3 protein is CASSVGGYTDYGYTF. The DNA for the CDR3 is TGCGCCAGCAGCGTTGGGGGCTATACTGACTATGGCTACACCTTC. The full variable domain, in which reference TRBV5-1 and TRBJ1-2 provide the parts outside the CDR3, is KAGVTQTPRYLIKTRGQQVTLSCSPISGHRSVSWYQQTPGQGLQFLFEYFSETQRNKGNFPGRFSGRQFSNSRSEMNVSTLELGDSALYLCASSVGGYTDYGYTFGSGTRLTVV.

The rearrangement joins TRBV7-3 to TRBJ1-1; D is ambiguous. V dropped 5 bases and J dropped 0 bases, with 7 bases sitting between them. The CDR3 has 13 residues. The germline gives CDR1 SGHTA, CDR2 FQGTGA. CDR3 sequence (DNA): TGTGCCAGCAGCCCAGCCCTGAACACTGAAGCTTTCTTT. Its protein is CASSPALNTEAFF. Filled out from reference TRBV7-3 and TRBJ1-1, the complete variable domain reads GAGVSQTPSNKVTEKGKYVELRCDPISGHTALYWYRQSLGQGPEFLIYFQGTGAADDSGLPNDRFFAVRPEGSVSTLKIQRTERGDSAVYLCASSPALNTEAFFGQGTRLTVV.

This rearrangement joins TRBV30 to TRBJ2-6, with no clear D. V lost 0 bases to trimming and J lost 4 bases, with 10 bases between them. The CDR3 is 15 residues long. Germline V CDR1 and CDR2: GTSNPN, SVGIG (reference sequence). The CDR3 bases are TGTGCCTGGAGTGTACGCGTGGACGGGGCCAACGTCCTGACTTTC. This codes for CAWSVRVDGANVLTF. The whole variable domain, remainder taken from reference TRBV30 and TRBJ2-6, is SQTIHQWPATLVQPVGSPLSLECTVEGTSNPNLYWYRQAAGRGLQLLFYSVGIGQISSEVPQNLSASRPQDRQFILSSKKLLLSDSGFYLCAWSVRVDGANVLTFGAGSRLTVL.

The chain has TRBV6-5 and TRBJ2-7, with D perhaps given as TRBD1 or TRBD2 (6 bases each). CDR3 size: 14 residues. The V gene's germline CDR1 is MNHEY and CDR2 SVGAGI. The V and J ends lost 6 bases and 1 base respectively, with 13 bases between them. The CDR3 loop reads CASRQGGGSYEQYF. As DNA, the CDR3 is TGTGCCAGCAGACAGGGAGGAGGGTCCTACGAGCAGTACTTC.

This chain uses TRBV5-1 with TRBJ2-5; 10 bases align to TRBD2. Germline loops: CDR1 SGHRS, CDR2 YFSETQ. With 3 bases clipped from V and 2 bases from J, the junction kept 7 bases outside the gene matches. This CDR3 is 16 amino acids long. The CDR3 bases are TGCGCCAGCAGCTCTGGAGGTAGCGGGGGGCAAGAGACCCAGTACTTC. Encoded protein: CASSSGGSGGQETQYF.